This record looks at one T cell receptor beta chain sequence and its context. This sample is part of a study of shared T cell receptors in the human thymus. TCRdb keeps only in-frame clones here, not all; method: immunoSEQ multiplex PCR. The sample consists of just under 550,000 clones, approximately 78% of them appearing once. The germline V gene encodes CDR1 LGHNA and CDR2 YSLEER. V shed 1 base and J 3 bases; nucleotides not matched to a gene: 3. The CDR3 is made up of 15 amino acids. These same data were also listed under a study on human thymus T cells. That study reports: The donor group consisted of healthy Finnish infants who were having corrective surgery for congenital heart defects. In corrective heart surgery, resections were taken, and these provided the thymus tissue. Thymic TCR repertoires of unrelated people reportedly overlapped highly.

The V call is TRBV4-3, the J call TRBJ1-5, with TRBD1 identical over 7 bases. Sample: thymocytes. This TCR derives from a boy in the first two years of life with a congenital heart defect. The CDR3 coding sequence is TGCGCCAGCAGCCAAGGACAGGGTCCCAATCAGCCCCAGCATTTT. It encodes CASSQGQGPNQPQHF.